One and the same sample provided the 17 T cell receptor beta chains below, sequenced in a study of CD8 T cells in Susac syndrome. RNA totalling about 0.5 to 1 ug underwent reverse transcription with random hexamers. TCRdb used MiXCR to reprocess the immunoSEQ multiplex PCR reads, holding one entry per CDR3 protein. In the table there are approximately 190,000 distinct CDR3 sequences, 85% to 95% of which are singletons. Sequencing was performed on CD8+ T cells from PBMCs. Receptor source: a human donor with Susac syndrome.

CDR3 nucleotide sequence: TGTGCCAGCAGCTTAGTGGTCAGGTATAGCAATCAGCCCCAGCATTTT. Translated, it gives CASSLVVRYSNQPQHF. This rearrangement joins TRBV7-9 to TRBJ1-5; D is ambiguous. Deletions cut 1 base from V and 0 bases from J, with 10 bases between. In germline, CDR1 is SEHNR, CDR2 FQNEAQ (reference sequence). The CDR3 is made up of 16 amino acids.

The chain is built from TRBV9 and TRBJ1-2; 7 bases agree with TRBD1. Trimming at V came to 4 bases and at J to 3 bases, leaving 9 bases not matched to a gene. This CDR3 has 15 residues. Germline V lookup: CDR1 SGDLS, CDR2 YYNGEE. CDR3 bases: TGTGCCAGCAGCCCGGTCGGGCAGGGGGACTATGGCTACACCTTC. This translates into CASSPVGQGDYGYTF. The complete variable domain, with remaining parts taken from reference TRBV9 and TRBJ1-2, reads DSGVTQTPKHLITATGQRVTLRCSPRSGDLSVYWYQQSLDQGLQFLIQYYNGEERAKGNILERFSAQQFPDLHSELNLSSLELGDSALYFCASSPVGQGDYGYTFGSGTRLTVV.

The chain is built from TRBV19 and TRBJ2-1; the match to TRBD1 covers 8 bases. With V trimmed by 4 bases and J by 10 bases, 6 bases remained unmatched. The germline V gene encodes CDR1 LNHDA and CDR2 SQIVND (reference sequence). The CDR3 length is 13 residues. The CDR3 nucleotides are TGTGCCAGTAGTACTCAGGGGGCGGACGAGCAGTTCTTC. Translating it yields CASSTQGADEQFF. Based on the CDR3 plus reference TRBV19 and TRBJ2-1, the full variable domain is DGGITQSPKYLFRKEGQNVTLSCEQNLNHDAMYWYRQDPGQGLRLIYYSQIVNDFQKGDIAEGYSVSREKKESFPLTVTSAQKNPTAFYLCASSTQGADEQFFGPGTRLTVL.

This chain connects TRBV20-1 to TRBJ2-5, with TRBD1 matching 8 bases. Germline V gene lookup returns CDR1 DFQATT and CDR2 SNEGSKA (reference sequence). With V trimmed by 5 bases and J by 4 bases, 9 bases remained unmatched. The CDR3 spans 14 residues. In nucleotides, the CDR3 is TGCAGTGCTGAGGGACTGGACAGGGTAGAGACCCAGTACTTC. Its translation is CSAEGLDRVETQYF.

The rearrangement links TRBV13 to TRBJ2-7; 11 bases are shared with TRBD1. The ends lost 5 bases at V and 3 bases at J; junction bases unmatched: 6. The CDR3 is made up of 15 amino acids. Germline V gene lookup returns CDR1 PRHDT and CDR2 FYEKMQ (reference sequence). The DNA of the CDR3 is TGTGCCAGCAGCCCAGGACAGGGGGCGTTCTACGAGCAGTACTTC. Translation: CASSPGQGAFYEQYF.

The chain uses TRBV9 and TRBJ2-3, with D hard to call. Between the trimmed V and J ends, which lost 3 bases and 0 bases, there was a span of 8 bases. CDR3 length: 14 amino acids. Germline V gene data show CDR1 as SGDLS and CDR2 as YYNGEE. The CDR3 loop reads CASSAHDSTDTQYF. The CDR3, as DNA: TGTGCCAGCAGCGCCCACGACAGCACAGATACGCAGTATTTT.

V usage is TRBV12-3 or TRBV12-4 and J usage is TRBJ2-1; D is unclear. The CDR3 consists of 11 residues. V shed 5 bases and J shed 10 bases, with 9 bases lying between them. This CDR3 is CASSQDAEQFF. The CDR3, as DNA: TGTGCCAGCAGTCAGGACGCAGAGCAGTTCTTC.

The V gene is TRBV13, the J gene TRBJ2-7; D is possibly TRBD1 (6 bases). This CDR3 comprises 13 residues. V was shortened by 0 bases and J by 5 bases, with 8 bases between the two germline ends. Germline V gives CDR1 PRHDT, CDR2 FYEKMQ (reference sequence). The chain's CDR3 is CASSLGDSDEQYF. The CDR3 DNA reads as TGTGCCAGCAGCTTAGGGGACAGTGACGAGCAGTACTTC.

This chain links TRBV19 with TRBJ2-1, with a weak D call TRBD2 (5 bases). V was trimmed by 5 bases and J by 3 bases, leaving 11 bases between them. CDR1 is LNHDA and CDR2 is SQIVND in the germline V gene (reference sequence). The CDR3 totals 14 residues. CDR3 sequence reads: CASSLVAGYNEQFF. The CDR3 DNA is TGTGCCAGTAGTCTTGTGGCGGGCTACAATGAGCAGTTCTTC.

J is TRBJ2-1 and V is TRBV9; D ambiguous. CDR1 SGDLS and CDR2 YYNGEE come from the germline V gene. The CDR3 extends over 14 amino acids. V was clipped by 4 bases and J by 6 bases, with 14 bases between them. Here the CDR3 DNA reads TGTGCCAGCAGCCACTACGGCTCTTCCAATGAGCAGTTCTTC. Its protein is CASSHYGSSNEQFF.

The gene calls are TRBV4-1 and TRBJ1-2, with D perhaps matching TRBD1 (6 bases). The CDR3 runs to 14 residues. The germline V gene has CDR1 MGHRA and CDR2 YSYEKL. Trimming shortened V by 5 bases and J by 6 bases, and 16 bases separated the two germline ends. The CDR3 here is CASSEAGESNGYTF. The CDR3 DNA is TGCGCCAGCAGCGAGGCAGGGGAGAGTAATGGCTACACCTTC.

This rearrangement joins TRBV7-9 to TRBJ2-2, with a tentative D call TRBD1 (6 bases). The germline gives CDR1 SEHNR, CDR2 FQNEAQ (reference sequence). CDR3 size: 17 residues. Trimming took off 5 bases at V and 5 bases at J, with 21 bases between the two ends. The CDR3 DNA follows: TGTGCCAGCAGCCCACGTGTGGACAGCCAGCCGACCGGGGAGCTGTTTTTT. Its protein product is CASSPRVDSQPTGELFF.

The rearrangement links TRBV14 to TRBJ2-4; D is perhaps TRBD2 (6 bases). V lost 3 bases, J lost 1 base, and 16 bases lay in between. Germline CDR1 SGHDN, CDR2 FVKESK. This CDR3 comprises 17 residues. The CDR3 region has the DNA TGTGCCAGCAGCCAGTCTACGGGACTCGTGGCCAAAAACATTCAGTACTTC. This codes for CASSQSTGLVAKNIQYF.

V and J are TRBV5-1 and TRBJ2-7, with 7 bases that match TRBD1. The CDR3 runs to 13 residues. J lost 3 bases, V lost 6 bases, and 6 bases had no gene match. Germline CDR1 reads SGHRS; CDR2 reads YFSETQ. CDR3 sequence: CASTTAGGYEQYF. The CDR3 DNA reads TGCGCCAGCACCACGGCAGGGGGCTACGAGCAGTACTTC.

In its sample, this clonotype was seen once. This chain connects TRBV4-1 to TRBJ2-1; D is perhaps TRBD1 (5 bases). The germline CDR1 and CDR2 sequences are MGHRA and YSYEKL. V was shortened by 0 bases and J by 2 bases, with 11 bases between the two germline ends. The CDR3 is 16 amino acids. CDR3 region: CASSQDLTVPYNEQFF. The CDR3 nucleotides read TGCGCCAGCAGCCAAGATCTGACAGTTCCCTACAATGAGCAGTTCTTC.

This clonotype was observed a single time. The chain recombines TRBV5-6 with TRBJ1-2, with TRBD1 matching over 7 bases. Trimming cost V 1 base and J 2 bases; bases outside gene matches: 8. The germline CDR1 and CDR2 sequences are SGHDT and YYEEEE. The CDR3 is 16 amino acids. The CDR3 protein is CASSLIRTGSNYGYTF. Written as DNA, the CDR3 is TGTGCCAGCAGCTTGATAAGGACAGGATCGAACTATGGCTACACCTTC.

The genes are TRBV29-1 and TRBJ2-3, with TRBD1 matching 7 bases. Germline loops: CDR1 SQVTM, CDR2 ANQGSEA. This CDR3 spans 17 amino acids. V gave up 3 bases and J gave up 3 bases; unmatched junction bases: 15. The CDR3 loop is CSVDGLVATGFTDTQYF. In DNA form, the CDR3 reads TGCAGCGTTGATGGCCTGGTTGCGACAGGGTTTACAGATACGCAGTATTTT.